These 28 T cell receptor beta chains originate from one sample sequenced in a study of cytomegalovirus exposure and HLA in healthy donors. The PCR contained 60 Vbeta and 13 Jbeta primers. Profiled with immunoSEQ multiplex PCR; TCRdb holds only in-frame clones, not every one. Found here are about 120,000 clones, 65% to 80% of them singletons; the top ten hold roughly 11%. The sample consisted of PBMCs. These receptors all come from a middle-aged man in good health and CMV-seropositive.

This chain links TRBV7-9 with TRBJ1-2; no clear D gene. Germline loops: CDR1 SEHNR, CDR2 FQNEAQ (reference sequence). The CDR3 covers 15 residues. V was clipped by 5 bases and J by 8 bases, with 21 bases between them. For the CDR3, the DNA is TGTGCCAGCAGCCAAGACCCATCGACGGCGGGAGGCTACACCTTC. Residues: CASSQDPSTAGGYTF.

The genes are TRBV4-3 and TRBJ2-5; 14 nucleotides line up with TRBD2. This CDR3 region has 17 residues. Trimming cost V 4 bases and J 4 bases; bases outside gene matches: 8. CDR1 LGHNA and CDR2 YSLEER come from the germline V gene. The CDR3 sequence is CASSPLGTSGGVETQYF. In DNA form, the CDR3 reads TGCGCCAGCAGCCCCCTGGGGACTAGCGGGGGTGTAGAGACCCAGTACTTC.

V and J are TRBV10-3 and TRBJ2-5; D is perhaps TRBD2 (6 bases). The CDR3 has 15 residues. V lost 7 bases and J 2 bases, leaving 17 bases between the germline ends. Germline-derived CDR1 and CDR2 are ENHRY and SYGVKD. The CDR3 nucleotides read TGTGCCATCAACTCGCCCGGAGGGGTTCAAGAGACCCAGTACTTC. Protein: CAINSPGGVQETQYF.

In this sample, this clone turned up a few times. The rearrangement links TRBV15 to TRBJ2-1, with 8 nucleotides matching TRBD1. The trim removed 8 bases at V and 0 bases at J, leaving 9 bases unmatched. The CDR3 has 16 amino acids. In germline, CDR1 is LNHNV, CDR2 YYDKDF (reference sequence). The CDR3 bases are TGTGCCACCGCGGACAGGGAGTTCAGCTCCTACAATGAGCAGTTCTTC. Encoded protein: CATADREFSSYNEQFF. The full variable domain, in which reference TRBV15 and TRBJ2-1 provide the parts outside the CDR3, is DAMVIQNPRYQVTQFGKPVTLSCSQTLNHNVMYWYQQKSSQAPKLLFHYYDKDFNNEADTPDNFQSRRPNTSFCFLDIRSPGLGDTAMYLCATADREFSSYNEQFFGPGTRLTVL.

The V and J genes are TRBV18 and TRBJ2-7; a possible D gene is TRBD1 (5 bases). Deletions cut 0 bases from V and 5 bases from J, with 14 bases between. The CDR3 is 15 residues long. The germline CDR1 and CDR2 sequences are KGHSH and LQKENI. The CDR3 protein is CASSPPLGTGDEQYF. CDR3 sequence (DNA): TGTGCCAGCTCACCACCGCTGGGAACAGGTGACGAGCAGTACTTC.

The V call is TRBV21-1, the J call TRBJ1-2; the listed D gene, TRBD1, was not tested against the DNA. TRBV21-1 is classified as a pseudogene. The CDR3 is made up of 15 amino acids. The CDR3 coding sequence is TGTGCCAGCAGCAAAGACCGGACAGTTATCTATGGCTACACCTTC. Translation: CASSKDRTVIYGYTF.

This sequence joins TRBV5-1 and TRBJ1-1, with D possibly being TRBD1 (6 bases). The germline V and J ends were trimmed by 4 bases and 3 bases, with 16 bases remaining between them. Germline V gives CDR1 SGHRS, CDR2 YFSETQ. The CDR3 runs 15 residues. CDR3 nucleotide sequence: TGCGCCAGCAGCGCGAAACAGGGTGTGGACACTGAAGCTTTCTTT. Encoded protein: CASSAKQGVDTEAFF. Filled out from reference TRBV5-1 and TRBJ1-1, the complete variable domain reads KAGVTQTPRYLIKTRGQQVTLSCSPISGHRSVSWYQQTPGQGLQFLFEYFSETQRNKGNFPGRFSGRQFSNSRSEMNVSTLELGDSALYLCASSAKQGVDTEAFFGQGTRLTVV.

The CDR3 sequence is CASSEVGSQPQHF. The CDR3 coding sequence is TGTGCCAGCAGTGAAGTGGGGAGTCAGCCCCAGCATTTT. The gene calls are TRBV2 and TRBJ1-5, with D unclear. Trimming pared 1 base from V and 6 bases from J, leaving 7 bases between. The CDR3 runs 13 residues. Germline V gives CDR1 SNHLY, CDR2 FYNNEI.

In regard to this clone: An end of the junction differs from the germline gene, which may be a read error. The V gene is TRBV7-9, the J gene TRBJ2-4, with 11 positions matching TRBD1. This CDR3 has 15 amino acids. CDR1 and CDR2 (germline): SEHNR, FQNEAQ (reference sequence). CDR3 in DNA: TGTTCCAGCAGCTTAGCCGGGACAGGGGGACACATTCAGTACTTC. Encoded protein: CSSSLAGTGGHIQYF.

The chain joins TRBV18 to TRBJ2-4, with a possible D match to TRBD1 (5 bases). CDR3 length: 16 residues. CDR1 KGHSH and CDR2 LQKENI come from the germline V gene. V dropped 1 base and J dropped 3 bases, with 13 bases sitting between them. CDR3 loop: CASSPRQGVGKNIQYF. The CDR3 bases are TGTGCCAGCTCACCACGCCAGGGTGTTGGCAAAAACATTCAGTACTTC.

This clone was seen once. J is TRBJ2-3 and V is TRBV25-1, with D possibly being TRBD1 (5 bases). V was cut by 2 bases and J by 2 bases, with 20 bases left in between. CDR3 length: 18 amino acids. Germline CDR1 and CDR2: MGHDK and SYGVNS. The CDR3 coding sequence is TGTGCCAGCAGTGAAAGGGGAATAGCCGAAAGGGACACAGATACGCAGTATTTT. Amino acid sequence: CASSERGIAERDTDTQYF.

The chain couples TRBV7-9 to TRBJ1-1; no firm D call. In germline, CDR1 is SEHNR, CDR2 FQNEAQ (reference sequence). The CDR3 has 14 amino acids. Trimming stripped 2 bases from V and 1 base from J, with 8 bases between. CDR3 amino acids: CASSLSRPNTEAFF. The CDR3 nucleotides read TGTGCCAGCAGCTTATCGCGCCCGAACACTGAAGCTTTCTTT.

The chain has TRBV7-9 and TRBJ1-5, with no clear D. Germline-derived CDR1 and CDR2 are SEHNR and FQNEAQ (reference sequence). V was shortened by 0 bases and J by 7 bases, with 10 bases between the two germline ends. The CDR3 length is 14 residues. CDR3 coding DNA: TGTGCCAGCAGCTTAGCTCCCCACGGGCAGCCCCAGCATTTT. Residues: CASSLAPHGQPQHF. The full variable domain, rest sourced from reference TRBV7-9 and TRBJ1-5, is DTGVSQNPRHKITKRGQNVTFRCDPISEHNRLYWYRQTLGQGPEFLTYFQNEAQLEKSRLLSDRFSAERPKGSFSTLEIQRTEQGDSAMYLCASSLAPHGQPQHFGDGTRLSIL.

The chain has TRBV7-3 and TRBJ2-7; 10 bases align to TRBD1. CDR1 SGHTA and CDR2 FQGTGA come from the germline V gene. This CDR3 contains 16 residues. V shed 5 bases, J shed 6 bases, and the junction held 13 bases outside the gene matches. The CDR3: CASSAQGGQGTSEQYF. In DNA form, the CDR3 reads TGTGCCAGCAGCGCCCAGGGGGGACAGGGGACTAGCGAGCAGTACTTC.

In the case of this clone: The junction differs from germline at one of its ends, possibly a read error. V gene TRBV9 combines with J gene TRBJ1-1; TRBD1 matches at 10 bases. Germline-derived CDR1 and CDR2 are SGDLS and YYNGEE. The CDR3 contains 14 residues. CDR3 region: CAGSRDRGMGSAFF. CDR3 in DNA: TGTGCCGGCAGCCGGGACAGGGGTATGGGCTCGGCTTTCTTT.

Details on this clone: An end of the junction does not agree with germline; a read error may underlie this. The V and J genes are TRBV15 and TRBJ2-4; the match to TRBD1 covers 10 bases. The CDR3 consists of 18 residues. Germline values: CDR1 LNHNV, CDR2 YYDKDF (reference sequence). The CDR3 DNA is TGTGCCACCAGCACAAGGACAGGGGGAATTGGAGCCAAAAACAGTCAGTACTTC. It specifies CATSTRTGGIGAKNSQYF.

In its sample, this clone was seen a few times. The rearrangement uses TRBV6-5 and TRBJ2-1; TRBD2 matches 12 bases. V was clipped by 5 bases and J by 6 bases; unmatched bases: 2. Looked up from germline, CDR1 is MNHEY and CDR2 is SVGAGI. There are 14 residues in the CDR3. The CDR3 spells CASSLAGGPNEQFF. As DNA, the CDR3 is TGTGCCAGCAGTCTAGCGGGGGGGCCCAATGAGCAGTTCTTC.

This clone was recorded only once. The gene calls are TRBV7-3 and TRBJ2-1, with 9 positions matching TRBD2. The germline V gene has CDR1 SGHTA and CDR2 FQGTGA. The CDR3 contains 14 residues. The trim removed 2 bases at V and 6 bases at J, leaving 2 bases unmatched. CDR3 sequence (DNA): TGTGCCAGCAGCTTAGGACTAGCGAGCAATGAGCAGTTCTTC. The encoded protein is CASSLGLASNEQFF.

The chain uses TRBV30 and TRBJ1-6; 8 bases are a match to TRBD1. V shed 0 bases, J shed 7 bases, and the junction held 2 bases outside the gene matches. Germline V lookup: CDR1 GTSNPN, CDR2 SVGIG (reference sequence). The CDR3 spans 14 residues. The CDR3 sequence: CAWSVQGGNSPLHF. Here the CDR3 DNA reads TGTGCCTGGAGTGTACAGGGGGGAAATTCACCCCTCCACTTT. Full variable domain (rest looked up from reference TRBV30 and TRBJ1-6): SQTIHQWPATLVQPVGSPLSLECTVEGTSNPNLYWYRQAAGRGLQLLFYSVGIGQISSEVPQNLSASRPQDRQFILSSKKLLLSDSGFYLCAWSVQGGNSPLHFGNGTRLTVT.

The chain links TRBV4-1 to TRBJ2-7; maybe TRBD2 (6 bases). Per germline, CDR1 MGHRA and CDR2 YSYEKL. V was shortened by 4 bases and J by 1 base, with 17 bases between the two germline ends. The CDR3 is 16 residues long. For the CDR3, the DNA is TGCGCCAGCAGCCCGCTGGGGCGGGGCGATTCCTACGAGCAGTACTTC. Its translation: CASSPLGRGDSYEQYF.

The genes are TRBV19 and TRBJ1-2; D unresolved. The germline V and J ends were trimmed by 7 bases and 4 bases, with 25 bases remaining between them. This CDR3 region has 17 residues. Germline V CDR1 and CDR2: LNHDA, SQIVND (reference sequence). The chain's CDR3 is CASIPTGSEGSTYGYTF. Here the CDR3 DNA reads TGTGCCAGTATTCCTACCGGGTCCGAAGGATCTACCTATGGCTACACCTTC.

The chain combines TRBV28 with TRBJ1-6, with D perhaps matching TRBD1 (5 bases). The CDR3 is 15 residues long. Germline V lookup: CDR1 MDHEN, CDR2 SYDVKM. The V end was cut by 6 bases, the J end by 4 bases, with 13 bases between. CDR3 residues: CASRGPAPYNSPLHF. The CDR3 DNA reads TGTGCCAGCAGGGGGCCCGCCCCATATAATTCACCCCTCCACTTT.

This clone was seen only a few times. This chain joins TRBV5-1 and TRBJ2-7; 9 nucleotides line up with TRBD1. The germline CDR1 and CDR2 sequences are SGHRS and YFSETQ. The trim removed 5 bases at V and 3 bases at J, leaving 9 bases unmatched. The CDR3 length is 15 residues. The CDR3 DNA reads as TGCGCCAGCAGTCCCGGACAGGGGACGGGCTACGAGCAGTACTTC. Residues: CASSPGQGTGYEQYF.

The V call is TRBV21-1, the J call TRBJ1-1; the table calls TRBD1, which could not be checked here. TRBV21-1 is a recognized pseudogene. This CDR3 is 17 amino acids long. CDR3 sequence: CASSNVGGQGTNTEAFF. Here the CDR3 DNA reads TGTGCCAGCAGCAATGTTGGGGGACAGGGCACGAACACTGAAGCTTTCTTT.

The chain is built from TRBV6-1 and TRBJ2-7, with no clear D. V was pared by 4 bases and J by 3 bases, with 7 bases between. Germline lookup yields CDR1 MNHNS and CDR2 SASEGT. The CDR3 consists of 12 residues. The CDR3 DNA follows: TGTGCCAGCAGTGTCCAGTTCTACGAGCAGTACTTC. It encodes CASSVQFYEQYF.

This chain uses TRBV11-2 with TRBJ2-3, with 14 bases lining up with TRBD2. This CDR3 is 18 amino acids long. Unmatched junction bases numbered 3, after V lost 0 bases and J lost 1 base. CDR1 is SGHAT, CDR2 FQNNGV, per germline. CDR3 amino acids: CASSLDLGLAGGTDTQYF. CDR3 DNA sequence: TGTGCCAGCAGCTTAGATTTGGGACTAGCGGGGGGCACAGATACGCAGTATTTT.

The chain recombines TRBV5-1 with TRBJ1-3; TRBD1 is a possible D gene (5 bases). The V end lost 3 bases, the J end lost 0 bases, and 19 bases lay between the germline ends. Germline CDR1 is SGHRS and CDR2 is YFSETQ. CDR3 length: 18 amino acids. The CDR3 coding sequence is TGCGCCAGCAGCTCCCGGCCATTTGACAGTACCTCTGGAAACACCATATATTTT. Its protein product is CASSSRPFDSTSGNTIYF.

The chain recombines TRBV4-1 with TRBJ2-7, with 7 bases that match TRBD1. Germline trimming cut 2 bases from V and 3 bases from J; bases unmatched to any gene: 7. CDR1 MGHRA and CDR2 YSYEKL come from the germline V gene. The CDR3 consists of 15 residues. The DNA of the CDR3 is TGCGCCAGCAGCCAAAACACCTGGACAGGCTACGAGCAGTACTTC. This codes for CASSQNTWTGYEQYF.